Included here is one TCR beta chain sequence, with context. As yet, its antigen is unknown. Germline V gene lookup returns CDR1 SGHTA and CDR2 FQGTGA. The CDR3 consists of 14 residues. V lost 2 bases and J lost 4, with 10 bases in between. TCR beta CDR3 amplification used multiplex PCR with 32 V and 13 J primers. TCRdb re-analysed the multiplex PCR reads in MiXCR, keeping a single row per CDR3 protein. The repertoire holds roughly 9,900 distinct CDR3 sequences, with 25% to 30% as singletons. This entry is derived from a study of immune heterogeneity within non-small cell lung tumors. Study-wide findings and caveats: Recurrence of identical dominant CDR3 beta clonotypes was observed across intrapatient tumor sites, concomitant with site-unique high-frequency clones.

Template came from bulk tumor genomic DNA, at approximately 620 ng per sample. During surgery, each primary tumor gave multiple biopsies spaced as far apart as possible. Samples came from untreated patients having curative surgery for newly diagnosed non-small cell lung cancer. The TCR originated in a woman aged 60-70 years with non-small cell lung cancer. The chain recombines TRBV7-3 with TRBJ2-3; TRBD1 might be the D (5 bases). Sequencing used lung tumor tissue. The CDR3: CASSLGHLADTQYF. The CDR3 DNA reads as TGTGCCAGCAGCTTAGGACACCTCGCAGATACGCAGTATTTT.